This is a list of T cell receptor beta chains from one sample in a study of human T cells and chemical hapten exposure. One entry per CDR3 protein, called by TCRdb with MiXCR from the RACE reads. The table includes under 60,000 distinct CDR3 sequences, approximately 9.7% detected once. The starting material was whole blood, obtained in connection with sensitization to the hapten diphenylcyclopropenone (DPC). The source is a woman aged 30 to 39 with alopecia areata. Some clones in this sample may be carry-over from other donors' samples. The CDR3 runs from the conserved cysteine through the conserved F or W. D genes are given only for firm matches. Only part of the rows carry a size: once, few, many, or a class if the clone is expanded.

clone size,CDR3 length,J gene,V gene,D gene,CDR3 DNA,CDR3 protein
-,14,TRBJ2-3,TRBV7-3,-,TGTGCCAGCAGCTTAAGACAGAGCACAGATACGCAGTATTTT,CASSLRQSTDTQYF
-,15,TRBJ2-5,TRBV5-1,-,TGCGCCAGCAGCTTGGGCAGCGCGTACCAAGAGACCCAGTACTTC,CASSLGSAYQETQYF
-,13,TRBJ2-7,TRBV20-1,TRBD1,TGCAGTGCCGGACAGGGTTTGGCCTACGAGCAGTACTTC,CSAGQGLAYEQYF
few,12,TRBJ1-2,TRBV29-1,-,TGCAGCGTGGCTGGGGGCGACTATGGCTACACCTTC,CSVAGGDYGYTF
many,16,TRBJ2-1,TRBV30,-,TGTGCCTGGAATGCCCTGGGACTCCTAGGCCCCAATGAGCAGTTCTTC,CAWNALGLLGPNEQFF
-,16,TRBJ1-1,TRBV15,-,TGTGCCACCAGCAGAGATCTAGGGAACATGAACACTGAAGCTTTCTTT,CATSRDLGNMNTEAFF
few,17,TRBJ1-6,TRBV7-9,-,TGTGCCAGCAGCTTATCCCCGGCGAGCTCCTATAATTCACCCCTCCACTTT,CASSLSPASSYNSPLHF
many,15,TRBJ1-3,TRBV20-1,-,TGCAGTGCTAGTCAGGGCTCGCCCTCTGGAAACACCATATATTTT,CSASQGSPSGNTIYF
few,17,TRBJ2-7,TRBV7-2,TRBD2,TGTGCCAGCAGCTTCACAAGCGGGGGGGCCTTCTCCTACGAGCAGTACTTC,CASSFTSGGAFSYEQYF
few,14,TRBJ1-2,TRBV16,-,TGTGCCAGCAGCCATGGGGCAGGGAACTATGGCTACACCTTC,CASSHGAGNYGYTF
many,13,TRBJ1-2,TRBV7-2,TRBD1,TGTGCCAGCAGCGGACAGGCTAGCTATGGCTACACCTTC,CASSGQASYGYTF
few,15,TRBJ1-3,TRBV6-5,TRBD1,TGTGCCAGCAGTCCGGACAGGGACTCTGGAAACACCATATATTTT,CASSPDRDSGNTIYF
few,12,TRBJ1-5,TRBV12-3/TRBV12-4,-,TGTGCCAGCAGGTTCAATCGTTCGCCCCAGCATTTT,CASRFNRSPQHF
many,12,TRBJ1-1,TRBV29-1,-,TGCGTGGTCAGGGTCCCGAACACTGAAGCTTTCTTT,CVVRVPNTEAFF
many,14,TRBJ1-2,TRBV10-3,-,TGTGCCATCAGTGAGGTGGGGGACAACTATGGCTACACCTTC,CAISEVGDNYGYTF
many,15,TRBJ2-7,TRBV4-3,-,TGCGCCAGCAGCCAAGGGTCTTCAGGTACCTACGAGCAGTACTTC,CASSQGSSGTYEQYF
-,14,TRBJ2-7,TRBV7-8,TRBD1,TGTGCCAGCAGCCCTGGACAGGCGGTGTACGAGCAGTACTTC,CASSPGQAVYEQYF
many,13,TRBJ1-2,TRBV19,-,TGTGCCAGTAGTATGGACCACAGGGTCGGCTACACCTTC,CASSMDHRVGYTF
few,14,TRBJ2-7,TRBV6-1,-,TGTGCCAGCAGTGAAAGTAGGACGGAGGACGAGCAGTACTTC,CASSESRTEDEQYF
few,17,TRBJ2-3,TRBV27,TRBD1,TGTGCCAGCTTAGACAGGGGACACCTTCTTAGCACAGATACGCAGTATTTT,CASLDRGHLLSTDTQYF
many,13,TRBJ2-3,TRBV27,-,TGTGCCAGCAGTTTCGCTGGGTCGGATACGCAGTATTTT,CASSFAGSDTQYF
-,15,TRBJ2-1,TRBV6-4,-,TGTGCCAGCAGTGACTCTATGGGGGTAATCGATGAGCAGTTCTTC,CASSDSMGVIDEQFF